These 4 T cell receptor beta chains originate from one sample sequenced in a study of blood T cell repertoires in COVID-19 (dated by TCRdb to about 2020). Libraries were prepared through the immunoSEQ multiplex PCR assay. The immuneACCESS repertoire file appears here via TCRdb, limited to in-frame rearrangements. These files lack a portion of the clones; in checked studies, under half of the deficit traces to unresolved V genes, and the cause of the others is not known. The sample table records some 100,000 clones; approximately 85% of these occur just once. About 6% of the sample goes to the ten largest clones. Sequenced material: peripheral blood. The source is a woman aged 55-70 years with acute or convalescent COVID-19.

The chain carries TRBV5-4 and TRBJ2-7; weak D call: TRBD2 (5 bases). The CDR3 length is 13 residues. V was shortened by 5 bases and J by 0 bases, with 9 bases between the two germline ends. Germline V gene lookup returns CDR1 SGHNT and CDR2 YYREEE (reference sequence). CDR3 sequence: CASSKGSSYEQYV. CDR3 nucleotide sequence: TGTGCCAGCAGTAAAGGGAGCTCCTACGAGCAGTACGTC.

The rearrangement joins TRBV15 to TRBJ2-3; 12 positions match TRBD2. The ends lost 3 bases at V and 0 bases at J; junction bases unmatched: 1. Germline CDR1 and CDR2: LNHNV and YYDKDF (reference sequence). The CDR3 consists of 16 residues. In DNA form, the CDR3 reads TGTGCCACCAGCAGGGGGACTAGCGGGAGCACAGATACGCAGTATTTT. It codes for CATSRGTSGSTDTQYF. Full variable domain (remainder filled in from reference TRBV15 and TRBJ2-3): DAMVIQNPRYQVTQFGKPVTLSCSQTLNHNVMYWYQQKSSQAPKLLFHYYDKDFNNEADTPDNFQSRRPNTSFCFLDIRSPGLGDTAMYLCATSRGTSGSTDTQYFGPGTRLTVL.

In DNA, the CDR3 is TGTGCCAGCAGTTTATCGCCCGGACTAGCGGGAATCGAGCAGTACTTC. Its protein product is CASSLSPGLAGIEQYF. The V and J genes are TRBV27 and TRBJ2-7; TRBD2 matches at 12 bases. V lost 0 bases and J lost 6; bases outside the gene matches: 6. The CDR3 spans 16 residues. Germline lookup yields CDR1 MNHEY and CDR2 SMNVEV (reference sequence).

The rearrangement joins TRBV18 to TRBJ2-3; D perhaps matches TRBD2 (5 bases). The CDR3 has 13 residues. The V and J ends lost 3 bases and 6 bases respectively, with 10 bases between them. In germline, CDR1 is KGHSH, CDR2 LQKENI. This CDR3 reads CASSPLRVDTQYF. The DNA of the CDR3 is TGTGCCAGCTCACCCCTGAGGGTGGATACGCAGTATTTT.